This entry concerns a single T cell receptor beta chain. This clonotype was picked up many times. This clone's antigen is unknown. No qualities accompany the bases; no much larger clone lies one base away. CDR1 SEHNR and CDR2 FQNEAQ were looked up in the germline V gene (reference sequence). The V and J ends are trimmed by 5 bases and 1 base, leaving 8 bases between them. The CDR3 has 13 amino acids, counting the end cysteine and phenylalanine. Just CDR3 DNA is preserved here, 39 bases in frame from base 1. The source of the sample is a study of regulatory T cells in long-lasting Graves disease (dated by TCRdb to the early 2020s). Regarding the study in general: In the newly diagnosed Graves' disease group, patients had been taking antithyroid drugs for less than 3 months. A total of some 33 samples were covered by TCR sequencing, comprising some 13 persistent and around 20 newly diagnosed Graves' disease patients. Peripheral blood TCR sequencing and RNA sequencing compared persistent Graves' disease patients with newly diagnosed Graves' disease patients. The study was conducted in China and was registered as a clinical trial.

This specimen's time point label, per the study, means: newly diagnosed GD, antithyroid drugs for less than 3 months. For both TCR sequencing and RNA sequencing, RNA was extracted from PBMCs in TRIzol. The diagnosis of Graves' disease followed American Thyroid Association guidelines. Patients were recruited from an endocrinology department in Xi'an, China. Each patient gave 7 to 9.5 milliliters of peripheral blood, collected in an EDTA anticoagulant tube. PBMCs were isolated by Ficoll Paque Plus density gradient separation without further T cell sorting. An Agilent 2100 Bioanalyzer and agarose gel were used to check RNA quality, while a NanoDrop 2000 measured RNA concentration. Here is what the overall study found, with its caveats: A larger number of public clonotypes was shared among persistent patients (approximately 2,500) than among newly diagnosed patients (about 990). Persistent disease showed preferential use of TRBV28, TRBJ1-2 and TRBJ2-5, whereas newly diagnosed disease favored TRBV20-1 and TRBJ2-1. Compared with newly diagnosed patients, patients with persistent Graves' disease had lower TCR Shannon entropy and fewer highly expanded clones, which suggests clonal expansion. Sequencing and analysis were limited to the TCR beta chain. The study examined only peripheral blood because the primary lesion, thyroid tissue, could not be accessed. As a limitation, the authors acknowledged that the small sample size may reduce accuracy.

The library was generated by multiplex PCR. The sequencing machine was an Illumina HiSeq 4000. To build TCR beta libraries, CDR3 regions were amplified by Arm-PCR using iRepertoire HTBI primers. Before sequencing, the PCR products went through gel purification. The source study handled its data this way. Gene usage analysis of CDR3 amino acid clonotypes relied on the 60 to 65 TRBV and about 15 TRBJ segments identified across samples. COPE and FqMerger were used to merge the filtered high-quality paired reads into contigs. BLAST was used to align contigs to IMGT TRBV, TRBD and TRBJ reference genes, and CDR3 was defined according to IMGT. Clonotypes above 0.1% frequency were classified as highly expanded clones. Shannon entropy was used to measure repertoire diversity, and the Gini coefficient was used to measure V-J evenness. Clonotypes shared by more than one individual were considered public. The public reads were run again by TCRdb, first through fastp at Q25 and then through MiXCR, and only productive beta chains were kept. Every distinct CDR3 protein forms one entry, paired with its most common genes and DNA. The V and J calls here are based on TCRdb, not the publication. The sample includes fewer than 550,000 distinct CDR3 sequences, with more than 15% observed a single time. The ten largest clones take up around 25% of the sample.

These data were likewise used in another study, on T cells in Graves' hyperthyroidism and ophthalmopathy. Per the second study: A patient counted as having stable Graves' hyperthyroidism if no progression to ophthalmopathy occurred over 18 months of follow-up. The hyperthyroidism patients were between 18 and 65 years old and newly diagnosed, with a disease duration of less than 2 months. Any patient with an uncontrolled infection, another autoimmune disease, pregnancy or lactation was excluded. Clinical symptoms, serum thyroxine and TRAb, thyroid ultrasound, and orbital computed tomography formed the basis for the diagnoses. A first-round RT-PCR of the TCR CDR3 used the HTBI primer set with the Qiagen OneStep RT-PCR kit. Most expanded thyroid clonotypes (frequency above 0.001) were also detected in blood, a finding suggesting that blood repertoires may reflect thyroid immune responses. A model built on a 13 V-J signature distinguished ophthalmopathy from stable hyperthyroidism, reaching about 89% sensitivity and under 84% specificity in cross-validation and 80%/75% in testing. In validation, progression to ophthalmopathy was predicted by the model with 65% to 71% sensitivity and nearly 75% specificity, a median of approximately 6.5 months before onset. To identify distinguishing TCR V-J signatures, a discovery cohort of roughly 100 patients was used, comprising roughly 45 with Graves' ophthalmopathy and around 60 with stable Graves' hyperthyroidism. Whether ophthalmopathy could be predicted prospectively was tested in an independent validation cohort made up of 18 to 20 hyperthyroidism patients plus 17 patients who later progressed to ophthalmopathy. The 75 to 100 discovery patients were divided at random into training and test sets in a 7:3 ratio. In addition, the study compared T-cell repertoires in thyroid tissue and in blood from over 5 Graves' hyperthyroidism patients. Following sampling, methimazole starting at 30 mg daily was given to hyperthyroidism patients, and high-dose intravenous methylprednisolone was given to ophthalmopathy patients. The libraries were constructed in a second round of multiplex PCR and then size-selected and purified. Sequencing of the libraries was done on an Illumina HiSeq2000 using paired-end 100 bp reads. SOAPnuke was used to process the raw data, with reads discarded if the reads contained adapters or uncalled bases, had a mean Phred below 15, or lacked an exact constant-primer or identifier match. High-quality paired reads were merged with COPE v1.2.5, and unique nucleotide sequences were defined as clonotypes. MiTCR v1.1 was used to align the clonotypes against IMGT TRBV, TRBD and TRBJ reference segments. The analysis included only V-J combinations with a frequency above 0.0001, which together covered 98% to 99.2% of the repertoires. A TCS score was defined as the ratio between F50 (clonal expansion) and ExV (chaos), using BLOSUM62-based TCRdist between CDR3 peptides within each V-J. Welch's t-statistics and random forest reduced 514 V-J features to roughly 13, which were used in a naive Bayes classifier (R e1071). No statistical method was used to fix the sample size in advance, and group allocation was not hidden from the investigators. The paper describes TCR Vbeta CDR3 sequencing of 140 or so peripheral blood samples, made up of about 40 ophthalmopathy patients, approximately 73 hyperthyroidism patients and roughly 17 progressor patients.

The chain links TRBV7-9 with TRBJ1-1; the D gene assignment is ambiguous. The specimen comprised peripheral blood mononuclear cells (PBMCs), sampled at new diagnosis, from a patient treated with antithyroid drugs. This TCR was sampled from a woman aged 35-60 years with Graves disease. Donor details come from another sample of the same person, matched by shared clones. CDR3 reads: CASSPERNTEAFF. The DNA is TGTGCCAGCAGCCCCGAAAGGAACACTGAAGCTTTCTTT.